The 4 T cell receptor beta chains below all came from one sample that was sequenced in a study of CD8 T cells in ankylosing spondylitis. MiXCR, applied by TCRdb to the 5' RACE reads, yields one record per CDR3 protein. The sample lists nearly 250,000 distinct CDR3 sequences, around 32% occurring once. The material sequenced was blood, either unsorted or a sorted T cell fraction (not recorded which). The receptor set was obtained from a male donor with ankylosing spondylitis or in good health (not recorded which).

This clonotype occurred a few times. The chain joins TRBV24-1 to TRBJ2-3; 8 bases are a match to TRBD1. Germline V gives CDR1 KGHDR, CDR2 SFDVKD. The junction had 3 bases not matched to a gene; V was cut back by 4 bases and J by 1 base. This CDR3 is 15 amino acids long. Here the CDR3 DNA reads TGTGCCACCAGTGACAAGACAGGGGGCACAGATACGCAGTATTTT. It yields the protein CATSDKTGGTDTQYF.

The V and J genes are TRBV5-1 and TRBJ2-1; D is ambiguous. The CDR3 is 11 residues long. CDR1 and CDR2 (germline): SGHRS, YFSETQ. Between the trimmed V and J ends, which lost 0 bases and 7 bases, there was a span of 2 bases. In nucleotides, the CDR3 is TGCGCCAGCAGCTTGGAGAATGAGCAGTTCTTC. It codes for CASSLENEQFF.

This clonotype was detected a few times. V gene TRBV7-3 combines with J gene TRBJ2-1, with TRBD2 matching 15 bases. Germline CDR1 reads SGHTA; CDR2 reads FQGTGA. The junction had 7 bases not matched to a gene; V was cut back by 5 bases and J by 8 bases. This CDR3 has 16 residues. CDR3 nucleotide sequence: TGTGCCAGCAGCCCTGGACTAGCGGGGGGGCCGGATGAGCAGTTCTTC. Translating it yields CASSPGLAGGPDEQFF.

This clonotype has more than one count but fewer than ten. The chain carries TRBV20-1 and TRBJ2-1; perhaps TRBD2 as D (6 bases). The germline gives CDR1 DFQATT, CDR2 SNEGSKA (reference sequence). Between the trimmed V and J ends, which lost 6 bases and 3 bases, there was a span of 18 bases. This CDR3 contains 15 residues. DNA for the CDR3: TGCAGTGCCCGAGCAGGCGGGACCAGCTACAATGAGCAGTTCTTC. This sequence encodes CSARAGGTSYNEQFF.